These T cell receptor beta chains were read from a single sample in a study of blood T cell repertoires in COVID-19. Libraries were prepared by immunoSEQ multiplex PCR; TCRdb keeps only in-frame clonotypes and omits some of them. The sample includes a few hundred thousand clones, 75% to 90% seen only once; the top ten take over 3.5%. The sequencing sample was made of peripheral blood. The receptor set was obtained from a woman aged 40 to 50 with acute or convalescent COVID-19. CDR3s include the opening cysteine and the closing phenylalanine or tryptophan. A D gene is named only where the DNA matches it firmly. For some rows the clone size is stated as once, few or many, or as a class when expanded; others skip it.

cdr3_nt | cdr3_aa | j_call | clone_size | v_call | d_call
TGTGCCAGCAGAGGTAGCGGGGGAAACACCGGGGAGCTGTTTTTT | CASRGSGGNTGELFF | TRBJ2-2 | NA | TRBV25-1 | TRBD2
TGCGCCAGCAGCTTAGTAACAGGGGAATCTGGGGCCAACGTCCTGACTTTC | CASSLVTGESGANVLTF | TRBJ2-6 | NA | TRBV5-1 | TRBD1
TGTGCCAGCAGCTACTCCCGACAGACATTGGGGGGCACCGGGGAGCTGTTTTTT | CASSYSRQTLGGTGELFF | TRBJ2-2 | NA | TRBV13 | NA
TGTGCCAGCTCAGGGCCGAACACCGGGGAGCTGTTTTTT | CASSGPNTGELFF | TRBJ2-2 | NA | TRBV6-5 | NA
TGTGCCAGCAGCCTACCTCGAAGATCCTACAATGAGCAGTTCTTC | CASSLPRRSYNEQFF | TRBJ2-1 | few | TRBV5-8 | NA
TGTGCCAGTAGTGACCCTAGCGGGGGGTCCCCAGATACGCAGTATTTT | CASSDPSGGSPDTQYF | TRBJ2-3 | once | TRBV19 | TRBD2
TGTGCCAGCGGTAGCGGGGGGGCAGCAGATACGCAGTATTTT | CASGSGGAADTQYF | TRBJ2-3 | NA | TRBV7-8 | TRBD2
TGTGCCAGCTCCCAGGGAGGGACCTCGGGCTACACCTTC | CASSQGGTSGYTF | TRBJ1-2 | NA | TRBV19 | NA
TGTGCCAGCAGTTTCAGGGGTAGCTATGGCTACACCTTC | CASSFRGSYGYTF | TRBJ1-2 | NA | TRBV27 | NA
TGTGCCAGCAGCTTAGCGGGACAGGAGTGGGCTGAAGCTTTCTTT | CASSLAGQEWAEAFF | TRBJ1-1 | NA | TRBV7-8 | TRBD1
TGTGCCAGCCGGCGGGGCGGCACTGAAGCTTTCTTT | CASRRGGTEAFF | TRBJ1-1 | once | TRBV12-3/TRBV12-4 | NA
TGCGCCAGCAGCTCGGGACAGGGGGGTGAAGCTTTCTTT | CASSSGQGGEAFF | TRBJ1-1 | NA | TRBV5-1 | TRBD1
TGTGCCAGCAGTTACTCGGGACTAGCGGCTGGGGATGAGCAGTTCTTC | CASSYSGLAAGDEQFF | TRBJ2-1 | NA | TRBV6-6 | TRBD2
TGCGCCAGCAGCTTGCCGGGGGGCGGGGACACTGAAGCTTTCTTT | CASSLPGGGDTEAFF | TRBJ1-1 | NA | TRBV5-1 | NA
TGTGCCAGCAGCTTTACTACAGGGCGCGGCTACACCTTC | CASSFTTGRGYTF | TRBJ1-2 | NA | TRBV7-2 | NA
TGTGCCAGCAGTGACGTCCCGGGCACTGAAGCTTTCTTT | CASSDVPGTEAFF | TRBJ1-1 | NA | TRBV6-4 | NA
TGCGCCAGCAGCGAACAGAGCACCACTGAAGCTTTCTTT | CASSEQSTTEAFF | TRBJ1-1 | NA | TRBV10-1 | NA
TGTGCCAGCAGCCCCTACGGGGGAGTAGGTGAAGCTTTCTTT | CASSPYGGVGEAFF | TRBJ1-1 | NA | TRBV5-5 | NA
TGTGCCAGTACCATAGGTTGGGGGAGGTTTAGTGATCAGCCCCAGCATTTT | CASTIGWGRFSDQPQHF | TRBJ1-5 | NA | TRBV19 | NA
TGTGCCACCAGTGGGATCGACAGTAACACCGGGGAGCTGTTTTTT | CATSGIDSNTGELFF | TRBJ2-2 | NA | TRBV24-1 | NA
TGTGCCAGCAGTCCGACTAGTTTTGCGGCAGATACGCAGTATTTT | CASSPTSFAADTQYF | TRBJ2-3 | once | TRBV28 | NA
TGTGCTAGTGGTTTCGCCGGGGGCAATGAGCAGTTCTTC | CASGFAGGNEQFF | TRBJ2-1 | NA | TRBV12-5 | NA
TGTGCCAGCAACAGGGGGCAAAACATTCAGTACTTC | CASNRGQNIQYF | TRBJ2-4 | NA | TRBV2 | TRBD1
TGTGCCAGCAGTTACTCAATCGGGAACGGCTACACCTTC | CASSYSIGNGYTF | TRBJ1-2 | once | TRBV6-5 | NA
TGTGCCAGCAGTTTCAATTTCTATGGCTACACCTTC | CASSFNFYGYTF | TRBJ1-2 | NA | TRBV28 | NA
TGTGCCAGCAGTCCGGGACTAGGGGGTCAAGAGACCCAGTACTTC | CASSPGLGGQETQYF | TRBJ2-5 | NA | TRBV14 | TRBD2
TGTGCCAGCAGTTACTCGGACAGGGCCGAGAAGGGGGAATTT | CASSYSDRAEKGEF | TRBJ1-1 | NA | TRBV6-5 | TRBD1
TGTGCCAGCGGCCAGCGGGCAGCCCTTAATGAAAAACTGTTTTTT | CASGQRAALNEKLFF | TRBJ1-4 | few | TRBV11-2 | NA
TGTGCCAGCAGCTCAACAGTGTCTCTTCAGCCCCAGCATTTT | CASSSTVSLQPQHF | TRBJ1-5 | NA | TRBV5-6 | NA
TGTGCCAGCAGTGAGGGGGGGGCGGACACTGAAGCTTTCTTT | CASSEGGADTEAFF | TRBJ1-1 | NA | TRBV6-6 | NA
TGTGCCAGCAGCCCCGGGGGTTTGACAGCTAACTCTGGGGCCAACGTCCTGACTTTC | CASSPGGLTANSGANVLTF | TRBJ2-6 | NA | TRBV5-4 | NA
TGCGCCAGCAGCCAGGGGAACACTGAAGCTTTCTTT | CASSQGNTEAFF | TRBJ1-1 | NA | TRBV5-1 | NA
TGTGCCAGCAGCCCCTCTCGGGGGAGGGCCGGGGAGCTGTTTTTT | CASSPSRGRAGELFF | TRBJ2-2 | NA | TRBV7-3 | TRBD2
TGTGCCAGCAGCCCGTGGGACAGGAACTCTGGAAACACCATATATTTT | CASSPWDRNSGNTIYF | TRBJ1-3 | NA | TRBV9 | TRBD1
TGTGCCAGCAGCTTAGACAGGGGCAATGGCTACACCTTC | CASSLDRGNGYTF | TRBJ1-2 | NA | TRBV13 | TRBD1
TGCGCCAGCAGCCAAGGACCGCCGGGATCCCCACCGGACAATCAGCCCCAGCATTTT | CASSQGPPGSPPDNQPQHF | TRBJ1-5 | NA | TRBV4-1 | NA
TGTGCCAGCTTTACAGGGATCGGGTCACCCCTCCACTTT | CASFTGIGSPLHF | TRBJ1-6 | NA | TRBV18 | NA
TGCGCCAGCAGGGAAGGGACACTGAACACCGGGGAGCTGTTTTTT | CASREGTLNTGELFF | TRBJ2-2 | NA | TRBV5-1 | NA
TGTGCCAGCAGTGAATCCCGTCCCTCTGGGGCCAACGTCCTGACTTTC | CASSESRPSGANVLTF | TRBJ2-6 | once | TRBV25-1 | NA
TGTGCCAGCAGCCAAGATTTGGGAACAGGGGGCCCAGATACGCAGTATTTT | CASSQDLGTGGPDTQYF | TRBJ2-3 | NA | TRBV3-1/TRBV3-2 | TRBD1
TGTGCCAGCAGCTTTAGGGGTGGAGATACGCAGTATTTT | CASSFRGGDTQYF | TRBJ2-3 | NA | TRBV7-2 | NA
TGTGCCAGCAGCGATCAGAGCGGGGAGGCGAACACCGGGGAGCTGTTTTTT | CASSDQSGEANTGELFF | TRBJ2-2 | NA | TRBV9 | TRBD2
TGTGCCAGCAGCCCCCGGGCGGGGGGATACAATGAGCAGTTCTTC | CASSPRAGGYNEQFF | TRBJ2-1 | NA | TRBV5-4 | TRBD2
TGTGCCAGCAGTGAATACGCGGGGCATGGCTACACCTTC | CASSEYAGHGYTF | TRBJ1-2 | NA | TRBV25-1 | NA
TGTGCCAGCAGCTTACTCAGGACAGGGAACGATGGCTACACCTTC | CASSLLRTGNDGYTF | TRBJ1-2 | NA | TRBV7-2 | TRBD1
TGTGCCAGCAGCCGAGAAACGGACGGGGGACTACGGGGTAGGAATGAGCAGTTCTTC | CASSRETDGGLRGRNEQFF | TRBJ2-1 | NA | TRBV3-1/TRBV3-2 | TRBD2
TGTGCCAGCAGCCCCACCGGTGGAGAGAACACTGAAGCTTTCTTT | CASSPTGGENTEAFF | TRBJ1-1 | NA | TRBV14 | NA
TGTGCCATCAGTGAGTCTAGCGGTAGGAATGAGCAGTTCTTC | CAISESSGRNEQFF | TRBJ2-1 | NA | TRBV10-3 | NA
TGTGCCAGCAGCTTAGTGGGGGGAGGCACTGAAGCTTTCTTT | CASSLVGGGTEAFF | TRBJ1-1 | NA | TRBV7-9 | NA
TGTGCCAGCAGCGTCCCTGGACAGGTAGGAAACACCATATATTTT | CASSVPGQVGNTIYF | TRBJ1-3 | NA | TRBV9 | TRBD1